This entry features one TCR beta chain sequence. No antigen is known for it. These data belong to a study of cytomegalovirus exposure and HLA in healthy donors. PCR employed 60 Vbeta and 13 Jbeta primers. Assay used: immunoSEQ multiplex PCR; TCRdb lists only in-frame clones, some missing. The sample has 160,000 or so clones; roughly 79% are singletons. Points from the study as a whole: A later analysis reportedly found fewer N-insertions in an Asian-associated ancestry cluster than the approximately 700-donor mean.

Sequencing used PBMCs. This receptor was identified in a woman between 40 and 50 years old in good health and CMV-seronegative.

Written as DNA, the CDR3 is TGTGCCAGCAGCAGGGGGGAGAATGTGAACACTGAAGCTTTCTTT. Protein: CASSRGENVNTEAFF. The rearrangement joins TRBV6-1 to TRBJ1-1; TRBD1 matches at 7 bases. V was clipped by 6 bases and J by 0 bases; unmatched bases: 7. The germline V gene has CDR1 MNHNS and CDR2 SASEGT. The CDR3 contains 15 residues.